This T cell receptor (beta chain) derives from a study of blood T cell repertoires in COVID-19. Looking at the study overall: Nucleic acid was either cDNA or gDNA, and it came from T cells, B-cell-depleted T cells, or PBMCs.

This table comes from immunoSEQ multiplex PCR, and its TCRdb copy is limited to in-frame clones, with some not included. The sample lists around 290,000 clones, 75% to 90% occurring once. This clone was observed a single time. This CDR3 is 15 amino acids long. Trimming at V came to 4 bases and at J to 4 bases, leaving 4 bases not matched to a gene. Germline CDR1 reads KGHDR; CDR2 reads SFDVKD. The sequence derives from an older woman with COVID-19, enrolled during active disease. The sequenced sample was peripheral blood. The chain has TRBV24-1 and TRBJ2-2, with 8 bases lining up with TRBD1. The CDR3 nucleotides read TGTGCCACCAGTGAAAAGCAGGGGGCCACCGGGGAGCTGTTTTTT. Its protein is CATSEKQGATGELFF.